Presented here are 15 T cell receptor beta chains from one specimen sequenced in a study of shared clonotypes between healthy human individuals. Repertoires were generated with immunoSEQ multiplex PCR, while TCRdb's copy carries only in-frame clones and drops some. The sample has roughly 2.5 million clones; approximately 92% are singletons. The material sequenced was naive CD4+ T cells sorted from blood. Subset given: CD45RA+ positively selected. These receptors were collected from a man aged 18 to 30 in good health.

The rearrangement links TRBV7-2 to TRBJ2-7; D is possibly TRBD1 or TRBD2 (5 bases each). Germline CDR1 is SGHTA and CDR2 is FQGNSA. The V and J ends lost 0 bases and 4 bases respectively, with 22 bases between them. This CDR3 spans 18 amino acids. The chain's CDR3 is CASSLAVGRNLRGYEQYF. In DNA form, the CDR3 reads TGTGCCAGCAGCTTAGCTGTCGGACGGAACCTGAGGGGTTACGAGCAGTACTTC.

The rearrangement uses TRBV5-1 and TRBJ2-5; TRBD2 aligns across 8 bases. CDR1 is SGHRS and CDR2 is YFSETQ in the germline V gene. CDR3 length: 14 residues. Unmatched junction bases numbered 6, after V lost 3 bases and J lost 5 bases. CDR3 protein: CASSSSTSAETQYF. As DNA, the CDR3 is TGCGCCAGCAGCTCGTCGACTAGCGCCGAGACCCAGTACTTC.

This rearrangement joins TRBV27 to TRBJ2-6, with 10 nucleotides matching TRBD1. CDR1 is MNHEY, CDR2 SMNVEV, per germline (reference sequence). Trimming cost V 5 bases and J 2 bases; bases outside gene matches: 6. This CDR3 has 17 residues. The CDR3 reads CASSPGQGLPGANVLTF. CDR3 DNA sequence: TGTGCCAGCAGTCCGGGACAGGGGCTCCCTGGGGCCAACGTCCTGACTTTC.

For the CDR3, the DNA is TGTGCCGCTGGGACCGATAATTACAATGAGCAGTTCTTC. Its protein product is CAAGTDNYNEQFF. V usage is TRBV30 and J usage is TRBJ2-1; tentatively, D is TRBD1 or TRBD2 (5 bases each). The germline gives CDR1 GTSNPN, CDR2 SVGIG (reference sequence). This CDR3 region has 13 residues. Trimming stripped 8 bases from V and 4 bases from J, with 15 bases between.

V is TRBV1 and J is TRBJ1-5. TRBV1 is deemed a pseudogene. CDR3 length equals 14 residues. For the CDR3, the DNA is TGCACCAGCAGCCATGTTCGGGGGTACCAGCCCCAGCATTTT. Translating it yields CTSSHVRGYQPQHF.

V usage is TRBV5-6 and J usage is TRBJ2-7, with D possibly called TRBD1 or TRBD2 (6 bases each). Trimming pared 6 bases from V and 4 bases from J, leaving 23 bases between. The germline CDR1 and CDR2 sequences are SGHDT and YYEEEE. CDR3 length: 16 amino acids. For the CDR3, the DNA is TGTGCCAGCACCCCCACCGGGGGACAATTCACGTACGAGCAGTACTTC. Amino acids: CASTPTGGQFTYEQYF.

Notes on this clone: This sample also contains other DNA sequences that code for the same CDR3. The J gene is TRBJ1-5, the V gene TRBV7-2; possible D gene TRBD1, 5 bases. Trimming cost V 0 bases and J 0 bases, with 9 bases left between them. The CDR3 length is 16 residues. Germline values: CDR1 SGHTA, CDR2 FQGNSA. The CDR3: CASSLAGGGSNQPQHF. DNA of the CDR3: TGTGCCAGCAGCTTAGCTGGGGGTGGTAGCAATCAGCCCCAGCATTTT.

The V call is TRBV11-2, the J call TRBJ1-1; D is unresolved. Germline-derived CDR1 and CDR2 are SGHAT and FQNNGV. Trimming left V 1 base short and J 7 bases short, with 7 bases between. CDR3 size: 12 residues. CDR3 sequence: CASSLVAGEAFF. The CDR3 nucleotides are TGTGCCAGCAGCTTAGTCGCAGGTGAAGCTTTCTTT.

The rearrangement uses TRBV5-1 and TRBJ1-4; D is uncertain. This CDR3 is built from 14 residues. V was cut by 4 bases and J by 7 bases, with 14 bases left in between. The germline V gene has CDR1 SGHRS and CDR2 YFSETQ. The DNA of the CDR3 is TGCGCCAGCAGCGGAGAGGGAGGCGGTGAAAAACTGTTTTTT. Protein product: CASSGEGGGEKLFF.

The chain links TRBV10-3 to TRBJ2-1; 9 bases are a match to TRBD1. The CDR3 length is 15 residues. V gave up 9 bases and J gave up 0 bases; unmatched junction bases: 6. The V gene's germline CDR1 is ENHRY and CDR2 SYGVKD. Here the CDR3 reads CAISTGGPSYNEQFF. CDR3 DNA: TGTGCCATTTCTACAGGGGGCCCCTCCTACAATGAGCAGTTCTTC.

The chain uses TRBV11-2 and TRBJ1-1; 7 nucleotides agree with TRBD1. V dropped 1 base and J dropped 6; count of bases not matched to a gene: 5. The CDR3 extends over 14 amino acids. Germline V CDR1 and CDR2: SGHAT, FQNNGV. CDR3 sequence reads: CASSLAYRGSEAFF. CDR3 in DNA: TGTGCCAGCAGCTTAGCCTACAGGGGCTCTGAAGCTTTCTTT.

This clone was counted once. The chain carries TRBV28 and TRBJ2-7; D is perhaps TRBD1 or TRBD2 (6 bases each). Germline V gives CDR1 MDHEN, CDR2 SYDVKM. V shed 6 bases and J shed 5 bases, with 17 bases lying between them. This CDR3 contains 14 residues. CDR3 sequence reads: CASSKGGLKNEQYF. CDR3 bases: TGTGCCAGCAGCAAGGGGGGATTGAAGAACGAGCAGTACTTC.

The chain links TRBV19 to TRBJ1-2; D ambiguous. The CDR3 has 11 residues. V lost 4 bases to trimming and J lost 6 bases, with 6 bases between them. Germline V gene lookup returns CDR1 LNHDA and CDR2 SQIVND (reference sequence). In DNA, the CDR3 is TGTGCCAGTAGTACACTCAATGGCTACACCTTC. This encodes CASSTLNGYTF.

The chain has TRBV27 and TRBJ1-2, with TRBD1 as a possible D gene (5 bases). This CDR3 region has 13 residues. V was pared by 10 bases and J by 8 bases, with 20 bases between. CDR1 MNHEY and CDR2 SMNVEV come from the germline V gene (reference sequence). The CDR3 nucleotides read TGTGCCACCCCGAGGGGACTCCGCAGCGGCTACACCTTC. It translates to CATPRGLRSGYTF.

The chain links TRBV19 to TRBJ1-6; D not resolved. CDR3 length: 14 amino acids. V lost 8 bases and J lost 0, with 8 bases in between. Per the germline V gene, CDR1 is LNHDA and CDR2 is SQIVND (reference sequence). CDR3 sequence reads: CASQSSSYNSPLHF. DNA of the CDR3: TGTGCCAGTCAGTCTAGCTCCTATAATTCACCCCTCCACTTT.